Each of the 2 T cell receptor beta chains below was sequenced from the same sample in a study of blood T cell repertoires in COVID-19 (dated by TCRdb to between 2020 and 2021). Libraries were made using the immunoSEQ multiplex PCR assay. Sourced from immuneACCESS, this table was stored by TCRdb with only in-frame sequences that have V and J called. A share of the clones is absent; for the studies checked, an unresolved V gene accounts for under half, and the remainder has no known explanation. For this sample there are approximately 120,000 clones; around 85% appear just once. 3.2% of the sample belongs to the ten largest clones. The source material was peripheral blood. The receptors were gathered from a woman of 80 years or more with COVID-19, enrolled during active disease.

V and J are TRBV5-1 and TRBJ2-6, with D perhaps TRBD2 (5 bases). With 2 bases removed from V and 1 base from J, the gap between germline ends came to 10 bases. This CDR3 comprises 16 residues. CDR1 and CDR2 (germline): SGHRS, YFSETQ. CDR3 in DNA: TGCGCCAGCAGCTTCAACCGGGGTTCTGGGGCCAACGTCCTGACTTTC. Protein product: CASSFNRGSGANVLTF.

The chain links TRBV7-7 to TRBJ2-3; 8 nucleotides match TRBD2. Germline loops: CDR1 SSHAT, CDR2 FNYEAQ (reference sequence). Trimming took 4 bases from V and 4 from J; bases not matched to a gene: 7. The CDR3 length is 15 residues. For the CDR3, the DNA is TGTGCCAGCAGCTCCCGCCCGGGAGGGGCAGATACGCAGTATTTT. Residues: CASSSRPGGADTQYF. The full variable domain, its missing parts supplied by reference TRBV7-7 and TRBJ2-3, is GAGVSQSPRYKVTKRGQDVTLRCDPISSHATLYWYQQALGQGPEFLTYFNYEAQPDKSGLPSDRFSAERPEGSISTLTIQRTEQRDSAMYRCASSSRPGGADTQYFGPGTRLTVL.